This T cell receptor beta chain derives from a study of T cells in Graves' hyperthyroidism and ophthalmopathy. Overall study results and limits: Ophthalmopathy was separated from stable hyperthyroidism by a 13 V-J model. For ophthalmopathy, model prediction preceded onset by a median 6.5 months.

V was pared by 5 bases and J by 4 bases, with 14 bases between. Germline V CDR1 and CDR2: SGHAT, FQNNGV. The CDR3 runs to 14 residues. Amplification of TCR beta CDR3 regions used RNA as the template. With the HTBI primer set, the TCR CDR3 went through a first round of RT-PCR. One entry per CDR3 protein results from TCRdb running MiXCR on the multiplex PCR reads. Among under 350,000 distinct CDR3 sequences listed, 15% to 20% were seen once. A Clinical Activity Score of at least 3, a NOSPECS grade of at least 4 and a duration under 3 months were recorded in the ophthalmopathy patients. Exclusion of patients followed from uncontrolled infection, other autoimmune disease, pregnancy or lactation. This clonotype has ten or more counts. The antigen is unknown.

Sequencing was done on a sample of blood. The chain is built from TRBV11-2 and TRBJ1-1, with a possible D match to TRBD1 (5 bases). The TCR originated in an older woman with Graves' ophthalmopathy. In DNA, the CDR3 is TGTGCCAGCAGCCGCCAAAGGGGTACCACTGAAGCTTTCTTT. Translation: CASSRQRGTTEAFF.